The source of this T cell receptor beta chain is a study of cytomegalovirus exposure and HLA in healthy donors. Vbeta (60) and Jbeta (13) primers were used in the PCR. Libraries were prepared by immunoSEQ multiplex PCR; TCRdb keeps only in-frame clonotypes and omits some of them. The sample holds about 140,000 clones, about 80% seen once. Points on this clone: Antigen unknown.

With 7 bases removed from V and 8 bases from J, the gap between germline ends came to 17 bases. The germline gives CDR1 SNHLY, CDR2 FYNNEI. There are 14 residues in the CDR3. General study results and limits: Indistinguishable V segments such as TRBV6-2 and TRBV6-3 were excluded. In a later analysis, across HLA loci, associated TCR counts were highest for DRB1, lowest for HLA-C.

The sequencing sample was made of PBMCs. The rearrangement links TRBV2 to TRBJ1-4; D is perhaps TRBD1 (5 bases). The receptor was isolated from a woman aged 40 to 50 in good health and CMV-seronegative. CDR3 residues: CASTLGAAGEKLFF. The DNA for the CDR3 is TGTGCCAGCACTCTTGGGGCAGCGGGGGAAAAACTGTTTTTT.